This T cell receptor (beta chain) derives from a study of T cell repertoires in cytomegalovirus infection. One entry per CDR3 protein results from TCRdb running MiXCR on the reads. The table lists approximately 89,000 distinct CDR3 sequences, around 28% of them singletons. There are 14 residues in the CDR3. Germline V CDR1 and CDR2: SGHTA, FQGNSA. The V gene end was trimmed by 8 bases and the J gene end by 6 bases; junction bases not matched to a gene: 5. This clonotype appeared many times. Its antigen is not identified. Sample: CD8+ T cells from cultured PBMCs, taken from culture after CMV antigen stimulation. The rearrangement joins TRBV7-2 to TRBJ2-1; 12 nucleotides align to TRBD2. The clonotype comes from a human donor in good health (CMV status not recorded). Some clones in this sample may be carry-over from other donors' samples. CDR3 loop: CASLTSGGFNEQFF. CDR3 nucleotide sequence: TGTGCCAGCCTGACTAGCGGGGGTTTCAATGAGCAGTTCTTC.